This paragraph reports one TCR beta chain. The target antigen is unknown. One end of the junction fails to match germline, which may point to a read error. The data derive from a study of tumor and adjacent non-tumor tissue in lung cancer. Overall study context: Aged about 31 to 80 years, patients included 10 men and roughly 5 women with stage I to III disease. Study-level points and caveats: Tumor TCR diversity, when higher, was linked to shorter survival.

TCRbeta libraries were built with three rounds of nested PCR, modified from ARM-PCR. TCRdb analysed the multiplex PCR reads with MiXCR anew, one entry per CDR3 protein. The sample contains 35,000 to 55,000 distinct CDR3 sequences, roughly 60% of which appear only once. This sample's RNA came from whole unsorted tissue. The normal lung tissue was taken more than 3 cm from the tumor edge. CDR3 length: 14 amino acids. CDR1 and CDR2 (germline): SEHNR, FQNEAQ (reference sequence). The TCR originated in a woman aged 40 to 49 with non-small cell lung cancer. The sequenced sample was distant non-tumor lung tissue. V gene TRBV7-9 combines with J gene TRBJ2-7, with D possibly matching TRBD1 (6 bases). This CDR3 reads CVSSFGTRNHEQYF. CDR3 DNA: TGTGTCAGCAGCTTCGGGACAAGGAACCACGAGCAGTACTTC.